Below, 14 T cell receptor beta chains from the same sample are listed, as sequenced in a study of cytomegalovirus exposure and HLA in healthy donors. The data were produced by immunoSEQ multiplex PCR, yet TCRdb's version contains in-frame clones alone and is incomplete. Here the sample spans 200,000 to 250,000 clones, 85% to 95% being singletons. The source material was PBMCs. These receptor sequences come from a woman under 30 in good health and CMV-seronegative.

This clone came up once. Here the CDR3 reads CAWSGDSRPLYEQYF. CDR3 DNA sequence: TGTGCCTGGAGTGGAGACTCGCGCCCCCTCTACGAGCAGTACTTC. The chain carries TRBV30 and TRBJ2-7; the D is unclear. Trimming removed 1 base at V and 3 bases at J, with 16 bases between. CDR1 is GTSNPN and CDR2 is SVGIG in the germline V gene (reference sequence). The CDR3 has 15 amino acids.

This chain uses TRBV5-1 with TRBJ2-2, with D perhaps TRBD2 (5 bases). CDR1 and CDR2 from the germline V gene are SGHRS and YFSETQ. This CDR3 is built from 15 residues. The V end lost 1 base, the J end lost 7 bases, and 14 bases lay between the germline ends. The DNA of the CDR3 is TGCGCCAGCAGCTTGAGCGGTTCCGAGGGCGGGGAGCTGTTTTTT. As protein: CASSLSGSEGGELFF.

This clone was observed a handful of times. V usage is TRBV6-5 and J usage is TRBJ1-6, with a tentative D call TRBD1 (5 bases). The CDR3 spans 15 residues. Trimming removed 4 bases at V and 2 bases at J, with 9 bases between. The V gene's germline CDR1 is MNHEY and CDR2 SVGAGI. CDR3 protein: CASSSRTPYNSPLHF. The DNA of the CDR3 is TGTGCCAGCAGTTCCAGGACACCCTATAATTCACCCCTCCACTTT.

The chain is built from TRBV6-1 and TRBJ2-1; TRBD2 matches at 11 bases. Germline V gene lookup returns CDR1 MNHNS and CDR2 SASEGT. Trimming removed 8 bases from V and 4 bases from J; junction bases left unmatched: 4. The CDR3 has 14 amino acids. CDR3 DNA: TGTGCCAGCTCTACTAGCGGGAGTTACAATGAGCAGTTCTTC. Protein: CASSTSGSYNEQFF.

The chain employs TRBV4-1 and TRBJ1-1; D remains unclear. V was trimmed by 6 bases and J by 5 bases, leaving 16 bases between them. This CDR3 is built from 14 residues. Germline V gene data show CDR1 as MGHRA and CDR2 as YSYEKL. CDR3 sequence: CASSKRSVETEAFF. The CDR3 DNA reads as TGCGCCAGCAGTAAGAGGTCGGTTGAGACTGAAGCTTTCTTT.

There are a few counts of this clone. Within the sample, other DNA sequences also encode this same CDR3. This chain joins TRBV9 and TRBJ2-7; TRBD1 might be the D (6 bases). Looked up from germline, CDR1 is SGDLS and CDR2 is YYNGEE. Between the trimmed V and J ends, which lost 0 bases and 2 bases, there was a span of 9 bases. This CDR3 contains 14 residues. The CDR3 DNA reads as TGTGCCAGCAGCGTAGGTGGACAGACCTACGAGCAGTACTTC. Protein: CASSVGGQTYEQYF.

V gene TRBV5-1 combines with J gene TRBJ2-3, with D maybe TRBD2 (6 bases). The CDR3 totals 15 residues. Looked up from germline, CDR1 is SGHRS and CDR2 is YFSETQ. V shed 4 bases and J shed 0 bases, with 12 bases lying between them. The chain's CDR3 is CASSRGTGSTDTQYF. The CDR3 nucleotides are TGCGCCAGCAGCCGGGGGACGGGAAGCACAGATACGCAGTATTTT.

The chain couples TRBV28 to TRBJ1-2; TRBD1 matches at 7 bases. This CDR3 region has 14 residues. Germline lookup yields CDR1 MDHEN and CDR2 SYDVKM. Trimming cost V 5 bases and J 4 bases; bases outside gene matches: 7. The DNA for the CDR3 is TGTGCCAGCAGTCACGGGACAGCCCTCTATGGCTACACCTTC. This translates into CASSHGTALYGYTF.

V gene TRBV14 combines with J gene TRBJ2-3; tentatively, D is TRBD1 (7 bases). There are 17 residues in the CDR3. Germline-derived CDR1 and CDR2 are SGHDN and FVKESK. Trimming cost V 0 bases and J 0 bases, with 13 bases left between them. The CDR3, as DNA: TGTGCCAGCAGCCAAGATCAGGGGGGATCTAGCACAGATACGCAGTATTTT. It yields the protein CASSQDQGGSSTDTQYF.

The chain has TRBV19 and TRBJ1-6, with a tentative D call TRBD1 (6 bases). V was pared by 4 bases and J by 6 bases, with 13 bases between. CDR1 is LNHDA, CDR2 SQIVND, per germline (reference sequence). The CDR3 length is 15 residues. The CDR3 region is CASSTSGDRNSPLHF. The CDR3 DNA follows: TGTGCCAGTAGTACCTCAGGGGACCGTAATTCACCCCTCCACTTT.

The chain joins TRBV5-1 to TRBJ2-1, with 9 bases that match TRBD2. The germline CDR1 and CDR2 sequences are SGHRS and YFSETQ. The CDR3 totals 17 residues. J gave up 4 bases and V 0 bases, and 8 bases lay outside the gene matches. Here the CDR3 DNA reads TGCGCCAGCAGCTTGGTGTTGATAGCGGGAGAGTACAATGAGCAGTTCTTC. Protein product: CASSLVLIAGEYNEQFF.

The V gene is TRBV6-6, the J gene TRBJ1-1; D call uncertain. CDR3 length: 16 residues. Germline loops: CDR1 MNHNY, CDR2 SVGAGI (reference sequence). Trimming removed 5 bases at V and 10 bases at J, with 26 bases between. CDR3 sequence (DNA): TGTGCCAGCAGTCCAGTCGCCCGATCAGGCCCACTCCTAGCTTTCTTT. Its translation is CASSPVARSGPLLAFF.

The gene calls are TRBV16 and TRBJ1-4; D not certain. This CDR3 is built from 14 residues. The germline V gene has CDR1 KGHSY and CDR2 FQNENV. The V end lost 2 bases, the J end lost 8 bases, and 12 bases lay between the germline ends. CDR3 DNA sequence: TGTGCCAGCAGCCAAGGCCGGCGGTCCGAAAAACTGTTTTTT. It is translated as CASSQGRRSEKLFF. Supplemented by reference TRBV16 and TRBJ1-4, the full variable domain reads GEEVAQTPKHLVRGEGQKAKLYCAPIKGHSYVFWYQQVLKNEFKFLISFQNENVFDETGMPKERFSAKCLPNSPCSLEIQATKLEDSAVYFCASSQGRRSEKLFFGSGTQLSVL.

CDR3 amino acids: CASSEGQVSYEQYF. The CDR3 DNA reads as TGTGCCAGTAGCGAGGGACAGGTCTCCTACGAGCAGTACTTC. The V and J genes are TRBV19 and TRBJ2-7, with 8 nucleotides matching TRBD1. This CDR3 contains 14 residues. The ends lost 6 bases at V and 0 bases at J; junction bases unmatched: 4. The germline CDR1 and CDR2 sequences are LNHDA and SQIVND (reference sequence). Filled out from reference TRBV19 and TRBJ2-7, the complete variable domain reads DGGITQSPKYLFRKEGQNVTLSCEQNLNHDAMYWYRQDPGQGLRLIYYSQIVNDFQKGDIAEGYSVSREKKESFPLTVTSAQKNPTAFYLCASSEGQVSYEQYFGPGTRLTVT.